Below are 6 T cell receptor beta chains sequenced from a single sample in a study of T cell responses to AZD1222 COVID-19 vaccine. Here immunoSEQ multiplex PCR was the method, and the copy in TCRdb shows in-frame clones only, minus some. The sample lists approximately 160,000 clones; about 91% were seen once. Sequenced material: peripheral blood, taken 28 days after the second AZD1222 dose. The receptor source for this set is an adult who received the AZD1222 COVID-19 vaccine.

In its sample, this clone was seen once. The genes are TRBV5-1 and TRBJ1-1; D is uncertain. Germline CDR1 reads SGHRS; CDR2 reads YFSETQ. The germline V and J ends were trimmed by 4 bases and 2 bases, with 12 bases remaining between them. The CDR3 has 14 amino acids. CDR3 residues: CASSLRSPNTEAFF. In DNA form, the CDR3 reads TGCGCCAGCAGCCTACGCAGTCCCAACACTGAAGCTTTCTTT.

The J gene is TRBJ2-7, the V gene TRBV4-2, with 10 bases lining up with TRBD2. Trimming took 0 bases from V and 3 from J; bases not matched to a gene: 5. The germline V gene encodes CDR1 LGHNA and CDR2 YNFKEQ. The CDR3 has 16 amino acids. DNA for the CDR3: TGTGCCAGCAGCCAAGATCTAGCGGGGGCTTTCTACGAGCAGTACTTC. As protein: CASSQDLAGAFYEQYF.

This clone was observed once. The CDR3 here is CASSAGVGSNQPQHF. The DNA for the CDR3 is TGTGCCAGCAGCGCTGGGGTGGGTAGCAATCAGCCCCAGCATTTT. V usage is TRBV5-5 and J usage is TRBJ1-5; D gene uncertain. The CDR3 is made up of 15 amino acids. Germline V lookup: CDR1 SGHKS, CDR2 YYEKEE (reference sequence). V was clipped by 4 bases and J by 0 bases, with 11 bases between them.

This clone showed up just a few times. Other DNA sequences from this sample encode an identical CDR3 as well. The rearrangement joins TRBV10-3 to TRBJ1-1, with TRBD1 matching over 8 bases. Germline-derived CDR1 and CDR2 are ENHRY and SYGVKD. Losses at the gene ends were 10 bases for V and 0 bases for J; bases not matched to a gene: 4. CDR3 length: 13 residues. CDR3 protein: CASRQGLNTEAFF. In DNA, the CDR3 is TGTGCCAGCCGACAGGGGTTGAACACTGAAGCTTTCTTT.

The chain couples TRBV11-2 to TRBJ2-5; no definite D call. The CDR3 totals 11 residues. The germline V and J ends were trimmed by 5 bases and 4 bases, with 5 bases remaining between them. Germline values: CDR1 SGHAT, CDR2 FQNNGV. CDR3 nucleotides: TGTGCCAGCAGCCAAGTAGAGACCCAGTACTTC. This sequence encodes CASSQVETQYF.

This clone was seen only once. The chain links TRBV5-1 to TRBJ2-7; D is perhaps TRBD2 (6 bases). The V and J ends lost 0 bases and 7 bases respectively, with 14 bases between them. There are 14 residues in the CDR3. Germline CDR1 is SGHRS and CDR2 is YFSETQ. The CDR3 sequence is CASSLGGTGLEQYF. CDR3 DNA: TGCGCCAGCAGCTTGGGCGGGACCGGCTTGGAGCAGTACTTC.